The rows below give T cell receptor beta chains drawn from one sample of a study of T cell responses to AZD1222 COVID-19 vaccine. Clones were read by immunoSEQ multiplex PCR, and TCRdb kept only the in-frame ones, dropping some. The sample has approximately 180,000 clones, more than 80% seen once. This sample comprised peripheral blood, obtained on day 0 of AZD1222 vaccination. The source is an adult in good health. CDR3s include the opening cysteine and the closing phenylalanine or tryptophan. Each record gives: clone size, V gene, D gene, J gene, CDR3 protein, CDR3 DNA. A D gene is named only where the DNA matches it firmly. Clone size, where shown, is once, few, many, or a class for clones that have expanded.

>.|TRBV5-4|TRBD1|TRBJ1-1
CASSQQGANTEAFF
TGTGCCAGCAGCCAACAGGGGGCGAATACTGAAGCTTTCTTT
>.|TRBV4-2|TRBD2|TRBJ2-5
CASRPGTSGAQETQYF
TGTGCCAGCAGACCCGGGACTAGCGGGGCCCAAGAGACCCAGTACTTC
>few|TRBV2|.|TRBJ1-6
CASTTESNSPLHF
TGTGCCAGCACCACGGAGTCCAATTCACCCCTCCACTTT
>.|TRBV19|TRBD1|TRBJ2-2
CASSPTRTGFTGELFF
TGTGCCAGTAGTCCCACCCGGACAGGGTTCACCGGGGAGCTGTTTTTT
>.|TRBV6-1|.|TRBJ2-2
CASSDWGSTGELFF
TGTGCCAGCAGTGATTGGGGGTCTACCGGGGAGCTGTTTTTT
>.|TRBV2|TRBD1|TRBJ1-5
CASSEARGQVQPQHF
TGTGCCAGCAGTGAAGCCAGGGGGCAGGTTCAGCCCCAGCATTTT
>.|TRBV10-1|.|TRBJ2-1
CASSESGLWDEQFF
TGCGCCAGCAGTGAATCGGGACTTTGGGATGAGCAGTTCTTC
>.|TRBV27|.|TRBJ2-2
CASSPIQGGAVIGELFF
TGTGCCAGCAGTCCCATCCAGGGGGGAGCCGTAATCGGGGAGCTGTTTTTT
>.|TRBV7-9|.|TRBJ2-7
CASSSPPRREAYEQYF
TGTGCCAGCAGTTCCCCCCCCCGACGAGAGGCCTACGAGCAGTACTTC
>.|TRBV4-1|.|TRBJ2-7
CASSQLLQVYEQYF
TGCGCCAGCAGCCAACTCCTTCAGGTCTACGAGCAGTACTTC
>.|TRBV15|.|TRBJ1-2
CATSRDGQYGYTF
TGTGCCACCAGCAGAGATGGGCAATATGGCTACACCTTC
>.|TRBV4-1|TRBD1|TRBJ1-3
CASSQVGQIAGNTIYF
TGCGCCAGCAGCCAAGTGGGACAGATCGCTGGAAACACCATATATTTT
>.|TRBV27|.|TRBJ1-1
CASSMGRNTEAFF
TGTGCCAGCAGTATGGGACGTAACACTGAAGCTTTCTTT
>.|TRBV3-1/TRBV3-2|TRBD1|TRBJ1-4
CASRRGGTVNEKLFF
TGTGCCAGCAGACGAGGAGGGACAGTTAATGAAAAACTGTTTTTT
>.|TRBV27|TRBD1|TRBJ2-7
CASSLLGQLGAYEQYF
TGTGCCAGCAGTTTACTGGGACAGCTGGGGGCCTACGAGCAGTACTTC
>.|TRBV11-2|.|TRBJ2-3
CASRNRGAGSTDTQYF
TGTGCCAGCAGGAACCGAGGGGCCGGGAGCACAGATACGCAGTATTTT
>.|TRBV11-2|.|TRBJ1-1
CASSLQTKAFF
TGTGCCAGCAGCTTGCAGACGAAGGCTTTCTTT
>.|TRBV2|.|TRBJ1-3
CASSSGPSTIYF
TGTGCCAGCAGTTCGGGACCAAGCACCATATATTTT
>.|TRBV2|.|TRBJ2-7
CASSGTDSYEQYF
TGTGCCAGCAGTGGGACGGACTCCTACGAGCAGTACTTC
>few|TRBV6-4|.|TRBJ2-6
CASSDSTRQGGSGANVLTF
TGTGCCAGCAGTGACTCGACCCGTCAGGGGGGGTCCGGGGCCAACGTCCTGACTTTC
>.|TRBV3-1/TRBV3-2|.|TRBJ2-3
CASSLQSTDTQYF
TGTGCCAGCAGCCTGCAAAGCACAGATACGCAGTATTTT
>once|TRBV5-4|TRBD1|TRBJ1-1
CASSDGQGLNFITEAFF
TGTGCCAGCAGCGATGGACAGGGCCTCAACTTTATCACTGAAGCTTTCTTT
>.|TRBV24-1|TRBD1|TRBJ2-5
CATSDPSQGAETQYF
TGTGCCACCAGTGACCCCTCCCAGGGGGCGGAGACCCAGTACTTC
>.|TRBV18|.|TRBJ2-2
CASSPRQTDTGELFF
TGTGCCAGCTCACCACGACAGACAGACACCGGGGAGCTGTTTTTT
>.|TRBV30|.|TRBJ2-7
CAWSVVASGRGEQYF
TGTGCCTGGAGTGTGGTGGCTAGCGGAAGGGGGGAGCAGTACTTC
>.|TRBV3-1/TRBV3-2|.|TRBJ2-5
CASRLEGQLQETQYF
TGTGCCAGCAGACTAGAAGGACAGCTCCAAGAGACCCAGTACTTC